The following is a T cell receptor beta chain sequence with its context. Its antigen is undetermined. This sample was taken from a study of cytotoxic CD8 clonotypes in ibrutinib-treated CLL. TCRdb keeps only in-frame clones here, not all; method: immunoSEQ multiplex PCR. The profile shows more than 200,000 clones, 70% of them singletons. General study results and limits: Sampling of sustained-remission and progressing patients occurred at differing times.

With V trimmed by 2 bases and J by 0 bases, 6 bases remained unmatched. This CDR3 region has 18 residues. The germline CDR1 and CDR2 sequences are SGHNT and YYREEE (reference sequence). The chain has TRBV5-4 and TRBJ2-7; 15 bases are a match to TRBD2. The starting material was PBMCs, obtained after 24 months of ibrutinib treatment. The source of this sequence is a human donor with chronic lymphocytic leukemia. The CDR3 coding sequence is TGTGCCAGCAGCTTCGGGACTAGCGGGAGGCTTAACTCCTACGAGCAGTACTTC. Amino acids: CASSFGTSGRLNSYEQYF. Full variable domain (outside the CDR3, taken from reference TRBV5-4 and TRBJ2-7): ETGVTQSPTHLIKTRGQQVTLRCSSQSGHNTVSWYQQALGQGPQFIFQYYREEENGRGNFPPRFSGLQFPNYSSELNVNALELDDSALYLCASSFGTSGRLNSYEQYFGPGTRLTVT.